These T cell receptor beta chains were read from a single sample in a study of human T cells and chemical hapten exposure. TCRdb called the RACE reads again in MiXCR, with one record for every CDR3 protein. The sample lists about 51,000 distinct CDR3 sequences, about 9% seen once, with 14% to 15% in the top ten. Sequencing was performed on whole blood, taken in connection with sensitization to the hapten diphenylcyclopropenone (DPC). These receptors came from a woman between 40 and 55 years old with alopecia areata. Some clones in this sample may be carry-over from other donors' samples. The conserved cysteine and the conserved F or W are not part of the CDR3 here. Rows give clone size only sometimes, using once, few, many, or a class for an expanded clone.

>TRBV6-2/TRBV6-3|TRBJ2-1|.
ASRKLAGASYNEQF
>TRBV6-1|TRBJ2-7|many
ASRTGISYEQY
>TRBV7-9|TRBJ1-4|.
AGGRPDEKLF
>TRBV7-9|TRBJ1-2|many
ASSVDSNYGYT
>TRBV5-1|TRBJ2-1|many
ASSLAGGVNEQF
>TRBV20-1|TRBJ1-1|few
SARRDSTNTEAF
>TRBV7-9|TRBJ1-2|many
ASSGGTGGYYGYT
>TRBV4-2|TRBJ2-7|many
ASSQEDRGKYEQY
>TRBV29-1|TRBJ1-2|few
SVSQGQGYGYT
>TRBV27|TRBJ1-5|many
ASRLGGSFGNQPQH
>TRBV4-1|TRBJ2-7|many
ASSQAQSPYEQY
>TRBV7-9|TRBJ2-2|many
ASSLSGAGTNTGELF
>TRBV19|TRBJ2-1|many
ATTIPGLAYHNEQF
>TRBV4-1|TRBJ2-7|many
ASSQGLAGGIDEQY
>TRBV18|TRBJ2-5|many
ASSPGTNQETQY
>TRBV7-9|TRBJ1-1|many
ASSLALGGAF